The TCR beta chain described here comes from a study of T cell repertoires in aging, cancer and after chemotherapy. Looking at the study overall: Six age groups, ranging from 30 or younger to 70 or older, included the donors.

TCR beta rearrangements were amplified from peripheral blood genomic DNA. Rearranged V-D-J TRB sequences were amplified with a mixed TRB-A/B primer pool. TCRdb independently ran MiXCR on the multiplex PCR reads; one entry per CDR3 protein. The data show some 5,600 distinct CDR3 sequences, about a quarter seen once. Germline CDR1 is DFQATT and CDR2 is SNEGSKA (reference sequence). The CDR3 extends over 15 amino acids. After removal of 5 bases from V and 3 bases from J, the junction contained 9 bases not matched to a gene. The rearrangement joins TRBV20-1 to TRBJ2-1; 8 nucleotides line up with TRBD2. This clonotype was sampled from a human donor with a blood cancer. Material: blood. DNA for the CDR3: TGCAGTGCTGGGGGGGCCGGGAGGGGCTACAATGAGCAGTTCTTC. This codes for CSAGGAGRGYNEQFF.